This TCR beta chain comes out of a study of T cell changes during pregnancy in multiple sclerosis. TCRdb's table, derived via immunoSEQ multiplex PCR, lists solely in-frame clones and lacks some. This table has 70,000 to 95,000 clones, around 94% appearing once. Germline V gene sequence: CDR1 LNHDA, CDR2 SQIVND (reference sequence). Trimming cost V 4 bases and J 1 base, with 19 bases left between them. CDR3 length: 18 residues. The material was peripheral blood, obtained after pregnancy. The sequence derives from a female donor in good health, enrolled as a control in a pregnancy study. J is TRBJ2-2 and V is TRBV19; possibly TRBD2 for D (6 bases). The DNA of the CDR3 is TGTGCCAGTAGTACTGGGACCCTTGTAGCGGTGAACACCGGGGAGCTGTTTTTT. Protein product: CASSTGTLVAVNTGELFF.